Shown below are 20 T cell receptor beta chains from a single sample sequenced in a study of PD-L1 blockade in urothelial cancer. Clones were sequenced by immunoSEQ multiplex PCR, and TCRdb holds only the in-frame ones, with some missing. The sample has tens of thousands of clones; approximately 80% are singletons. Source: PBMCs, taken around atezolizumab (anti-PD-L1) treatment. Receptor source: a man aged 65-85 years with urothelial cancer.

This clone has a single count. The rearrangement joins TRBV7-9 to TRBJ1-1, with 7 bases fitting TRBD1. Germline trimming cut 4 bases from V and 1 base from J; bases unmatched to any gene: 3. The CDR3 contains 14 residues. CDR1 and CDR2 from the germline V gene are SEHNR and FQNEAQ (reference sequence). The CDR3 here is CASSSDRANTEAFF. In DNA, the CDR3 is TGTGCCAGCAGCTCTGACAGGGCGAACACTGAAGCTTTCTTT.

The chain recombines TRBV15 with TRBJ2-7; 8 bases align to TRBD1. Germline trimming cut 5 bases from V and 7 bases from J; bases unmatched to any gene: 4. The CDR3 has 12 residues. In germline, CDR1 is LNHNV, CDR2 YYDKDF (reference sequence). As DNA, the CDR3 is TGTGCCACCAGCGGGACAGGTGGGGAGCAGTACTTC. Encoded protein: CATSGTGGEQYF.

The CDR3 loop is CASSLRGSGYEQYF. Written as DNA, the CDR3 is TGTGCCAGCAGTTTACGGGGGAGTGGGTACGAGCAGTACTTC. V and J are TRBV28 and TRBJ2-7; tentatively, D is TRBD2 (6 bases). Germline values: CDR1 MDHEN, CDR2 SYDVKM. With 2 bases removed from V and 4 bases from J, the gap between germline ends came to 12 bases. The CDR3 totals 14 residues. Full variable domain (missing parts from reference TRBV28 and TRBJ2-7): DVKVTQSSRYLVKRTGEKVFLECVQDMDHENMFWYRQDPGLGLRLIYFSYDVKMKEKGDIPEGYSVSREKKERFSLILESASTNQTSMYLCASSLRGSGYEQYFGPGTRLTVT.

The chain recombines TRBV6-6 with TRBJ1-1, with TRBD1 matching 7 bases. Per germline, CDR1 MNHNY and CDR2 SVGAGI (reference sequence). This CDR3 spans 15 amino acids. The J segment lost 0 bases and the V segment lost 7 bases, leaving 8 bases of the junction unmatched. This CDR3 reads CASISGQALNTEAFF. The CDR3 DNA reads TGTGCCAGCATCAGTGGACAGGCTCTGAACACTGAAGCTTTCTTT.

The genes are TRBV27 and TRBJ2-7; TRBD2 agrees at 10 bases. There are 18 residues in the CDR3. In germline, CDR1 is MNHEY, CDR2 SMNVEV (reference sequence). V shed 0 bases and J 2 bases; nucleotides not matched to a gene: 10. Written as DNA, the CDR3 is TGTGCCAGCAGTTTATCGGGTCTAGCGGGAGACGGCCCCTACGAGCAGTACTTC. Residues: CASSLSGLAGDGPYEQYF.

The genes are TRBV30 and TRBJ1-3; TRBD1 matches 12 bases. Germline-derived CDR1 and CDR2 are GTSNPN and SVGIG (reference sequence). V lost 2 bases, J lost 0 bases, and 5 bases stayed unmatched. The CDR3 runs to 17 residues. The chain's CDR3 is CAWSKGQGASSGNTIYF. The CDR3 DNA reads TGTGCCTGGAGTAAGGGACAGGGGGCCTCCTCTGGAAACACCATATATTTT.

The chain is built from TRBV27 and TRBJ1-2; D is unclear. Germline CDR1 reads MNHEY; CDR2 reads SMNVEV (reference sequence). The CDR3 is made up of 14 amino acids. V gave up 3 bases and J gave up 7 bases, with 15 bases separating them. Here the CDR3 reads CASSLGSGLSGYTF. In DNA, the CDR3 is TGTGCCAGCAGTTTGGGGTCCGGACTATCTGGCTACACCTTC.

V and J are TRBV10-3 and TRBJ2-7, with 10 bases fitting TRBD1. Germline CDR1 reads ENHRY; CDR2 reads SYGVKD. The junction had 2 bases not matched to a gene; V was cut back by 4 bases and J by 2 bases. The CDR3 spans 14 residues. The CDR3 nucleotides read TGTGCCATCAGTGGAGGACAGGGGGCCTACGAGCAGTACTTC. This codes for CAISGGQGAYEQYF.

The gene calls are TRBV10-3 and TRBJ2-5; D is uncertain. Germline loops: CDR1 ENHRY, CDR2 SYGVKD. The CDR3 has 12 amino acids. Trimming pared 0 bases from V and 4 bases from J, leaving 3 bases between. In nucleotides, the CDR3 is TGTGCCATCAGTGAGTCCGGAGAGACCCAGTACTTC. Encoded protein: CAISESGETQYF.

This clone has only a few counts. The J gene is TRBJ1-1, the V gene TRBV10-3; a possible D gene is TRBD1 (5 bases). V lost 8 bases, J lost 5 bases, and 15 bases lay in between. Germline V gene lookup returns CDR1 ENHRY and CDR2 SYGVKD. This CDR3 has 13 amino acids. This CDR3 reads CAIAVPGYTEAFF. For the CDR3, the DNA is TGTGCCATCGCGGTGCCAGGGTATACTGAAGCTTTCTTT.

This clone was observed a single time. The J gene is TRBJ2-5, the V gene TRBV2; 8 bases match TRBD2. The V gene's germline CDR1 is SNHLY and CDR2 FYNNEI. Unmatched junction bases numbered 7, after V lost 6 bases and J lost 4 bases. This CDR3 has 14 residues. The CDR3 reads CASRGRTSRETQYF. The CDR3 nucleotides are TGTGCCAGCAGGGGGAGGACTAGCAGAGAGACCCAGTACTTC.

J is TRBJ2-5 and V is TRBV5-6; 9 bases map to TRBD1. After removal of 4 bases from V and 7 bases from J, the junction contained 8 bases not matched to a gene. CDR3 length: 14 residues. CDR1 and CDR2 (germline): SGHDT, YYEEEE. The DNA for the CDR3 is TGTGCCAGCAGCAGTGACAGGGGGACGGGGACCCAGTACTTC. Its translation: CASSSDRGTGTQYF.

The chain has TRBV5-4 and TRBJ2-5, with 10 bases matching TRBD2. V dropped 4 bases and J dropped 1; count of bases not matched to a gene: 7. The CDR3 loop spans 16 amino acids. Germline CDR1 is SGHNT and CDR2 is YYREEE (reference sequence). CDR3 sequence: CASSTGTSVSQETQYF. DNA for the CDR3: TGTGCCAGCAGCACCGGGACTAGCGTCTCCCAAGAGACCCAGTACTTC.

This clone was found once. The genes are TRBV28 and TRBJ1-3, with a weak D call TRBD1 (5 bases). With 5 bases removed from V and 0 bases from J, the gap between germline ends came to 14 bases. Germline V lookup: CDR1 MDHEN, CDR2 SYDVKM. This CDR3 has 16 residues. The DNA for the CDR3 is TGTGCCAGCAGTGAGGGAGGGGAATACTCTGGAAACACCATATATTTT. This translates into CASSEGGEYSGNTIYF.

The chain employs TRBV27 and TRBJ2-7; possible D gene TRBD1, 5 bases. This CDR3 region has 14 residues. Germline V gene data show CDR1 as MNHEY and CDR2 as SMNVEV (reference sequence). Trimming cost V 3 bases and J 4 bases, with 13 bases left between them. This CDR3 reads CASSFYDSPYEQYF. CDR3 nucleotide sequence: TGTGCCAGCAGTTTCTATGACAGCCCATACGAGCAGTACTTC.

The CDR3 region has the DNA TGTGCCAGCAGCTTAGATGGCCTAGCGGGACGCGAGCAGTACTTC. Translated, it gives CASSLDGLAGREQYF. The chain combines TRBV11-3 with TRBJ2-7; 9 bases fit TRBD2. The CDR3 contains 15 residues. Germline assignment: CDR1 SGHNT and CDR2 YENEEA. Trimming at V came to 0 bases and at J to 6 bases, leaving 6 bases not matched to a gene.

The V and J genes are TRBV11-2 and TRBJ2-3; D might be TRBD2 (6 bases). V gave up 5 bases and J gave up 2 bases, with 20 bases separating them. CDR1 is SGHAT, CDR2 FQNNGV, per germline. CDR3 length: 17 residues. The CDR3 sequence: CASSHGLGGTLTDTQYF. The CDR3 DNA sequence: TGTGCCAGCAGCCATGGGTTAGGCGGGACGCTCACAGATACGCAGTATTTT.

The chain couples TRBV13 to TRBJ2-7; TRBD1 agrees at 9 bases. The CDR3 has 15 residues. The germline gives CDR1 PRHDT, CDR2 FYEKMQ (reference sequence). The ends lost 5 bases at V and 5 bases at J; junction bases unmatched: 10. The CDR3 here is CASSVTGTGPNEQYF. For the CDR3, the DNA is TGTGCCAGCAGCGTGACCGGGACAGGGCCCAACGAGCAGTACTTC.

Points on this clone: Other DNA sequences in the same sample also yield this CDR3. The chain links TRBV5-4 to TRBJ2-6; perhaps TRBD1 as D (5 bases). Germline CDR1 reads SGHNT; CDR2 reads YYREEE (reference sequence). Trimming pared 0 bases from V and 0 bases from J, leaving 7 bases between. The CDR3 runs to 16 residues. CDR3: CASSLDRPSGANVLTF. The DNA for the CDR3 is TGTGCCAGCAGCTTGGACAGGCCCTCTGGGGCCAACGTCCTGACTTTC.

The CDR3 sequence is CASSSPGRGLTDTQYF. CDR3 sequence (DNA): TGTGCCAGCAGCTCCCCGGGCAGGGGGCTTACAGATACGCAGTATTTT. The J gene is TRBJ2-3, the V gene TRBV11-2; 8 positions match TRBD1. CDR1 is SGHAT, CDR2 FQNNGV, per germline. CDR3 length equals 16 residues. V lost 4 bases, J lost 3 bases, and 9 bases stayed unmatched. The full variable domain, in which reference TRBV11-2 and TRBJ2-3 provide the parts outside the CDR3, is EAGVAQSPRYKIIEKRQSVAFWCNPISGHATLYWYQQILGQGPKLLIQFQNNGVVDDSQLPKDRFSAERLKGVDSTLKIQPAKLEDSAVYLCASSSPGRGLTDTQYFGPGTRLTVL.